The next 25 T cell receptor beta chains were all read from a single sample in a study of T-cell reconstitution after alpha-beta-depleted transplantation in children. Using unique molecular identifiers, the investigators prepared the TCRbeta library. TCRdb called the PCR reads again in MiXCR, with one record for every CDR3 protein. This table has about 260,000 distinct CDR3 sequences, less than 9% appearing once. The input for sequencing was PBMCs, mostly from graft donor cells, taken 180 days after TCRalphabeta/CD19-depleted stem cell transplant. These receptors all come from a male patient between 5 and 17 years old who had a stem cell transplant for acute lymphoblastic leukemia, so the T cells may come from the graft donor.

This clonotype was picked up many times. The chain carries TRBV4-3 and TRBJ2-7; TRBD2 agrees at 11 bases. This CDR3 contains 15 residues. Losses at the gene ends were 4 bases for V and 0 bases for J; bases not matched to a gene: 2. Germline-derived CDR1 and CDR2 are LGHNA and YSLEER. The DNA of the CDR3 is TGCGCCAGCAGCCGAACTAGCGGGAGCTCCTACGAGCAGTACTTC. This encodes CASSRTSGSSYEQYF.

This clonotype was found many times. CDR3 amino acids: CSAITSRVTDTQYF. The DNA for the CDR3 is TGCAGTGCCATCACCTCTAGGGTAACAGATACGCAGTATTTT. The chain carries TRBV20-1 and TRBJ2-3; D is ambiguous. V lost 6 bases and J lost 3, with 16 bases in between. The CDR3 extends over 14 amino acids. Germline V gives CDR1 DFQATT, CDR2 SNEGSKA (reference sequence).

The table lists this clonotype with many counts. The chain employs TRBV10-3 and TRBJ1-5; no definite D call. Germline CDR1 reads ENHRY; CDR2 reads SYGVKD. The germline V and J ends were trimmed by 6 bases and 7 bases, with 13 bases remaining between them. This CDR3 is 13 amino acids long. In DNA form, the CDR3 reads TGTGCCATCAGACCCATCCCAAGGCAGCCCCAGCATTTT. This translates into CAIRPIPRQPQHF.

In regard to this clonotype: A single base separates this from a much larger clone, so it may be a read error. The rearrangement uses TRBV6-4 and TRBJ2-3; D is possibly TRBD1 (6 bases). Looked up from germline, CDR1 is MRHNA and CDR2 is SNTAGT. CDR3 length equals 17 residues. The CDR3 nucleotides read TGTACCAGCGATGTCGGGGACAAGGAAATCCACACAGATACGCAGTATTTT. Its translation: CTSDVGDKEIHTDTQYF.

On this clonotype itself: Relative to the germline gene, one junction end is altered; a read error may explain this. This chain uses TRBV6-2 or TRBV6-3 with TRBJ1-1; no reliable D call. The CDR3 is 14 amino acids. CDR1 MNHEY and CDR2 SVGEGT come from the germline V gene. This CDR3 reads CAGSWEVSNTEAFF. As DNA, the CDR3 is TGTGCCGGCAGTTGGGAGGTCTCGAACACTGAAGCTTTCTTT.

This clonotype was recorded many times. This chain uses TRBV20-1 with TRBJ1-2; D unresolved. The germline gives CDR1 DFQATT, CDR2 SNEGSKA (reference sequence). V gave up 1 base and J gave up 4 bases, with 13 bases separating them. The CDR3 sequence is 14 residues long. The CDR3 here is CSARGRRGSYGYTF. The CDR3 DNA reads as TGCAGTGCTAGAGGACGTCGGGGAAGCTATGGCTACACCTTC.

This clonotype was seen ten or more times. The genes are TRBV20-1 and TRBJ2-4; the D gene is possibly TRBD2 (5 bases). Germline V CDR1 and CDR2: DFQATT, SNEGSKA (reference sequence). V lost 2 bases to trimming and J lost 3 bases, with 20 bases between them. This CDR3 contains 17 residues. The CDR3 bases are TGCAGTGCTAGACTCTTTGGGGAGCCACACTTCAAAAACATTCAGTACTTC. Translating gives CSARLFGEPHFKNIQYF.

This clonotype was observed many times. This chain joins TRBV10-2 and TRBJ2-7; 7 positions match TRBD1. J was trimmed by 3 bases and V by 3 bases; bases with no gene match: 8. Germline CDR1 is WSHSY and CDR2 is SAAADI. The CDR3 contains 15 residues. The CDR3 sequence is CASSEGLRDSYEQYF. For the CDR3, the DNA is TGCGCCAGCAGTGAAGGGCTCCGGGACAGCTACGAGCAGTACTTC.

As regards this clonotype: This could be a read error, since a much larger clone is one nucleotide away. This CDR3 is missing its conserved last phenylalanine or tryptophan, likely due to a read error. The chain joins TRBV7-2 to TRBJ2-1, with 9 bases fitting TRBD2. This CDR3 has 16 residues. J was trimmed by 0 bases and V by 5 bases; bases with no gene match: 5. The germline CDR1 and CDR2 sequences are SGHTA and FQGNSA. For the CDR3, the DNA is TGTGCCAGCAGCGTTCGACTAGCGGCCTCCTACAATGAGCAGTTCTTG. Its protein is CASSVRLAASYNEQFL.

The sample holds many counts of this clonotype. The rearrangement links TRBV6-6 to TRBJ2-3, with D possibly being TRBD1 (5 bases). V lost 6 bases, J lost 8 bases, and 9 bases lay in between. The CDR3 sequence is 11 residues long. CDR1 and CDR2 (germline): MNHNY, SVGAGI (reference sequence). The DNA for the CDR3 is TGTGCCAGCAGGTCAGGGTTTACGCAGTATTTT. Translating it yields CASRSGFTQYF.

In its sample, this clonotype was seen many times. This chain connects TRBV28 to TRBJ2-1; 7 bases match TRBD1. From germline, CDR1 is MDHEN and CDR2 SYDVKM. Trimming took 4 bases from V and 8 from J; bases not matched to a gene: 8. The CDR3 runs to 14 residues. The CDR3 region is CASSSRQGSYEQFF. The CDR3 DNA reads TGTGCCAGCAGTTCTAGACAGGGTAGTTATGAGCAGTTCTTC.

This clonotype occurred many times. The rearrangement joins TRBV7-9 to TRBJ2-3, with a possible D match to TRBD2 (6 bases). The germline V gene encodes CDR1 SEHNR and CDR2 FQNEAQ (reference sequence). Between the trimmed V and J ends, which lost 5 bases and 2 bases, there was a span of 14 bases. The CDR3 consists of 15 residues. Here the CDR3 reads CASSTRRGLTDTQYF. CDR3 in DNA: TGTGCCAGCAGCACCCGGCGGGGACTCACAGATACGCAGTATTTT.

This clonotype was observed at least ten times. CDR3 sequence (DNA): TGTGCCAGCAGCCAGACGGGCGGAAAAAACATTCAGTACTTC. This encodes CASSQTGGKNIQYF. The chain has TRBV3-1 and TRBJ2-4; D gene uncertain. Germline lookup yields CDR1 LGHDT and CDR2 YNNKEL (reference sequence). The CDR3 contains 14 residues. With 3 bases removed from V and 4 bases from J, the gap between germline ends came to 10 bases.

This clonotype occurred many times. This CDR3 reads CASSQGRRETDTQYF. CDR3 nucleotides: TGCGCCAGCAGCCAAGGGCGGCGAGAAACAGATACGCAGTATTTT. The chain carries TRBV4-3 and TRBJ2-3, with D unresolved. This CDR3 spans 15 amino acids. The V gene's germline CDR1 is LGHNA and CDR2 YSLEER. With 1 base removed from V and 3 bases from J, the gap between germline ends came to 11 bases.

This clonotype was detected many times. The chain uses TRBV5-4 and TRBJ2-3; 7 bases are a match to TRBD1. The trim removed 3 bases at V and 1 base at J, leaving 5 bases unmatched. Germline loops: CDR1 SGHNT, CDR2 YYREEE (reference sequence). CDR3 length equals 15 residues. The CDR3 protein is CASSYRTGGTDTQYF. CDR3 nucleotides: TGTGCCAGCAGCTATCGGACAGGTGGCACAGATACGCAGTATTTT.

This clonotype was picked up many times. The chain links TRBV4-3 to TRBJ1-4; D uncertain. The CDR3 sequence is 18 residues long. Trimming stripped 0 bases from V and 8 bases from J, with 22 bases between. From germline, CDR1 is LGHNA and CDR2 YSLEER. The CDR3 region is CASSQDLVSGGFGEKLFF. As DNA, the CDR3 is TGCGCCAGCAGCCAAGATCTAGTTTCGGGAGGGTTCGGAGAAAAACTGTTTTTT.

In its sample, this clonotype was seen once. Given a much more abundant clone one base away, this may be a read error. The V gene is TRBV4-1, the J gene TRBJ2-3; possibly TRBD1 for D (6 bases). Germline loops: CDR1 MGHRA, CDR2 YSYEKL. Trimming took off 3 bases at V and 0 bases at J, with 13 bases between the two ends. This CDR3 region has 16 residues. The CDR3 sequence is CASSHAGTPSTDTQYF. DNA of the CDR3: TGCGCCAGCAGCCATGCAGGGACACCTAGCACAGATACGCAGTATTTT.

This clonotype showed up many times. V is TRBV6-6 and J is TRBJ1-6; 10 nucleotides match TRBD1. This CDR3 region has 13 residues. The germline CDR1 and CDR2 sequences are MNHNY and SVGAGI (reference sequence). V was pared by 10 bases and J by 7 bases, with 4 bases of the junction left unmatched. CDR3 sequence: CAIRDRGNSPLHF. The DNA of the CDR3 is TGTGCCATCAGGGACAGGGGCAATTCACCCCTCCACTTT.

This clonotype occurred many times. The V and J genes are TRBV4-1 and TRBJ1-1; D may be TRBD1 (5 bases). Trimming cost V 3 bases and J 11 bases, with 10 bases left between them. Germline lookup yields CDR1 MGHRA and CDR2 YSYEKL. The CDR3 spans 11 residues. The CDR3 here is CASSHQGEAFF. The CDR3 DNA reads TGCGCCAGCAGCCACCAGGGTGAGGCTTTCTTT.

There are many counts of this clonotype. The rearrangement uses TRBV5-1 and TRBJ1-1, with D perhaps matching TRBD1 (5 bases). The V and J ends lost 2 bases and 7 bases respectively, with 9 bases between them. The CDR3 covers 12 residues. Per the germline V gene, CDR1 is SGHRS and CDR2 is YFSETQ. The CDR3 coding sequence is TGCGCCAGCAGCTTCGGGGGGATTGAAGCTTTCTTT. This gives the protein CASSFGGIEAFF.

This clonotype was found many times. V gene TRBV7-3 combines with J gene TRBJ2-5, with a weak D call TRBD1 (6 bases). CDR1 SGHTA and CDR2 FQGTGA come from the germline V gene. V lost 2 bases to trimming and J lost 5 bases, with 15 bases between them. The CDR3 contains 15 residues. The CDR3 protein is CASSLFGGPWETQYF. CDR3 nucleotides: TGTGCCAGCAGCTTATTTGGGGGCCCTTGGGAGACCCAGTACTTC. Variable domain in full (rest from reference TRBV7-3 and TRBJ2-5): GAGVSQTPSNKVTEKGKYVELRCDPISGHTALYWYRQSLGQGPEFLIYFQGTGAADDSGLPNDRFFAVRPEGSVSTLKIQRTERGDSAVYLCASSLFGGPWETQYFGPGTRLLVL.

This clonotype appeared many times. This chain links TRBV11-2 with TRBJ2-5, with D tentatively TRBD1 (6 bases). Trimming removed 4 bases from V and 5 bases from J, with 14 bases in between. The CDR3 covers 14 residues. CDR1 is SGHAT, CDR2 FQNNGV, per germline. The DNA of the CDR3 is TGTGCCAGCAGCTCCATGGGGGCTCGGGAGACCCAGTACTTC. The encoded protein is CASSSMGARETQYF.

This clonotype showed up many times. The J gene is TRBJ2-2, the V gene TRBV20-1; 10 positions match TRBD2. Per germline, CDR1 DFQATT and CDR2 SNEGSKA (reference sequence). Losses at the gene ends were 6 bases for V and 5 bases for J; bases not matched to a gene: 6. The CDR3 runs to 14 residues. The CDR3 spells CSAQSGRGTGELFF. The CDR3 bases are TGCAGTGCGCAGAGCGGGAGGGGAACCGGGGAGCTGTTTTTT.

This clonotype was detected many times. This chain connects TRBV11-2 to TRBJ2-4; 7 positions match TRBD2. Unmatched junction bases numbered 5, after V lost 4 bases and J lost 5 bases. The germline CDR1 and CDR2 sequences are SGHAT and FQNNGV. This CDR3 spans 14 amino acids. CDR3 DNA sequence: TGTGCCAGCAGCTCCTCGGCGGGGGAAAACATTCAGTACTTC. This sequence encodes CASSSSAGENIQYF.

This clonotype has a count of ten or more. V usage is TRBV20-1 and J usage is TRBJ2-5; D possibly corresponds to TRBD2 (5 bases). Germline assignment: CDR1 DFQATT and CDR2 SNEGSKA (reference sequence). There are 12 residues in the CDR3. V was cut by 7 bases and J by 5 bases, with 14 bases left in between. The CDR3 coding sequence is TGCAGTGGGTGTGCAGGCGGGGAGACCCAGTACTTC. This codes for CSGCAGGETQYF.